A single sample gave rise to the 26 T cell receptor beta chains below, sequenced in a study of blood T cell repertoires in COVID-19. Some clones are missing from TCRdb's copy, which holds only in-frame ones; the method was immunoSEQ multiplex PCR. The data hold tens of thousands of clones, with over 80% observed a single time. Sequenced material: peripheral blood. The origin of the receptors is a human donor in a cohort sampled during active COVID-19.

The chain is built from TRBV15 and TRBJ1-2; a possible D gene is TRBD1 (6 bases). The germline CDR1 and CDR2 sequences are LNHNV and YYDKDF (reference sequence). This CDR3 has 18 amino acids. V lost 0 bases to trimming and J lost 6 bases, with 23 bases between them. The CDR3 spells CATSRDSWAGAATNGYTF. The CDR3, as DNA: TGTGCCACCAGCAGAGATTCGTGGGCAGGGGCGGCTACTAATGGCTACACCTTC.

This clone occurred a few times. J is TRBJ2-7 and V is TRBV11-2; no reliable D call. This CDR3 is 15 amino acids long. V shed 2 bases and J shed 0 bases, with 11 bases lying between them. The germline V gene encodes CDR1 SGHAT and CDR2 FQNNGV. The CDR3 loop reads CASSLTSQSSYEQYF. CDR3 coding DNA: TGTGCCAGCAGCTTAACCTCACAGTCCTCCTACGAGCAGTACTTC.

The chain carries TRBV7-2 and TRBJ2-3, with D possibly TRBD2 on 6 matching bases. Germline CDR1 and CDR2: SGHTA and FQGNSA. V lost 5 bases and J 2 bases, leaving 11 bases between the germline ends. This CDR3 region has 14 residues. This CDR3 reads CASSQGTPTDTQYF. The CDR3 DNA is TGTGCCAGCAGCCAAGGGACTCCCACAGATACGCAGTATTTT.

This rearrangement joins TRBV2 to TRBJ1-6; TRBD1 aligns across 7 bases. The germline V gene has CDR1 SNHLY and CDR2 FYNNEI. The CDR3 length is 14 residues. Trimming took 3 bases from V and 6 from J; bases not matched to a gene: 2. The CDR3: CASSDRQGNSPLHF. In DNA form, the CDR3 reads TGTGCCAGCAGTGACCGACAGGGTAATTCACCCCTCCACTTT.

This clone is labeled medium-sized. The CDR3 loop reads CASSLSGTEAFF. In DNA form, the CDR3 reads TGTGCCAGCAGTTTATCCGGGACTGAAGCTTTCTTT. The chain is built from TRBV27 and TRBJ1-1; unclear D gene. CDR1 is MNHEY, CDR2 SMNVEV, per germline (reference sequence). CDR3 length equals 12 residues. Trimming left V 0 bases short and J 5 bases short, with 4 bases between.

CDR3 in amino acids: CSVEGSGPGGTQYF. CDR3 sequence (DNA): TGCAGCGTTGAGGGGAGCGGGCCTGGAGGGACCCAGTACTTC. The chain uses TRBV29-1 and TRBJ2-5; D possibly corresponds to TRBD2 (6 bases). Per the germline V gene, CDR1 is SQVTM and CDR2 is ANQGSEA. V was clipped by 3 bases and J by 7 bases, with 18 bases between them. The CDR3 consists of 14 residues.

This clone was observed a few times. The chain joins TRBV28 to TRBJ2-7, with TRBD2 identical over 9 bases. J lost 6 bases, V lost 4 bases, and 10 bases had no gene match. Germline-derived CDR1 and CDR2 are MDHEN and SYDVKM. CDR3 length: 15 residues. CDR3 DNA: TGTGCCAGCAGTTCGGGATATGGCGGGAGGGTCGAGCAGTACTTC. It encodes CASSSGYGGRVEQYF.

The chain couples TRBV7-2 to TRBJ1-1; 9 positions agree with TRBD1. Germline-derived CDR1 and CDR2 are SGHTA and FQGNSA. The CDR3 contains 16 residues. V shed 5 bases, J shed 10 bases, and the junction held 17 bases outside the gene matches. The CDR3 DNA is TGTGCCAGCAGCGCCCGGACAGGGGCCACCACCGGAGGAGCTTTCTTT. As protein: CASSARTGATTGGAFF.

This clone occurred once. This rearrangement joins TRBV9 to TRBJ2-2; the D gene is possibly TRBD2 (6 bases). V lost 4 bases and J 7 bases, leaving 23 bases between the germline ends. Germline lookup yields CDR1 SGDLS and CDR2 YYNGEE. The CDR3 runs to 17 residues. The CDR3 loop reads CASSPTGRLEWVGELFF. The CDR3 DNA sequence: TGTGCCAGCAGCCCAACGGGGAGACTAGAATGGGTCGGGGAGCTGTTTTTT.

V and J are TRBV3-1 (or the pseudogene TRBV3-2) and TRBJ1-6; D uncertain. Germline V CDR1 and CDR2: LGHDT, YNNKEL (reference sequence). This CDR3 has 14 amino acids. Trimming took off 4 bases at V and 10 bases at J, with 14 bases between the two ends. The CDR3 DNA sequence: TGTGCCAGCAGCCGGGCGGGTTTTGGGTCACCCCTCCACTTT. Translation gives CASSRAGFGSPLHF.

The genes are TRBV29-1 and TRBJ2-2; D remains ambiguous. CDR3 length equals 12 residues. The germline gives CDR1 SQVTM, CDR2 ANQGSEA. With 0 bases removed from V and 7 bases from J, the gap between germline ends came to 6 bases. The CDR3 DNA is TGCAGCGTTGAAGACCGAGTCGGGGAGCTGTTTTTT. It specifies CSVEDRVGELFF.

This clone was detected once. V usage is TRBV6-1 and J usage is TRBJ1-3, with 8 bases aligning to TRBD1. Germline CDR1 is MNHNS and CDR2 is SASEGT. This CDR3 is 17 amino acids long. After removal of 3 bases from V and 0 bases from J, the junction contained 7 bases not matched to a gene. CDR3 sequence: CASSDGQGAYSGNTIYF. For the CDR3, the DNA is TGTGCCAGCAGTGATGGACAGGGCGCTTACTCTGGAAACACCATATATTTT.

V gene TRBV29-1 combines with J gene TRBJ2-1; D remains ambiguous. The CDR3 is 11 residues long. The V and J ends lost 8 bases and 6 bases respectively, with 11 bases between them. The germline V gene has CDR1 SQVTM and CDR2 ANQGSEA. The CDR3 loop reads CSSRNANEQFF. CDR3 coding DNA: TGCAGCTCGAGAAACGCCAATGAGCAGTTCTTC.

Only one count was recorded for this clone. The DNA for the CDR3 is TGCGCCAGCAGCTTGGGAATTGGGGCTGCAGACGAGCAGTACTTC. Translated, it gives CASSLGIGAADEQYF. The V call is TRBV5-1, the J call TRBJ2-7, with D possibly TRBD1 on 5 matching bases. V was cut by 0 bases and J by 5 bases, with 15 bases left in between. The length of the CDR3 is 15 residues. Germline V gene sequence: CDR1 SGHRS, CDR2 YFSETQ.

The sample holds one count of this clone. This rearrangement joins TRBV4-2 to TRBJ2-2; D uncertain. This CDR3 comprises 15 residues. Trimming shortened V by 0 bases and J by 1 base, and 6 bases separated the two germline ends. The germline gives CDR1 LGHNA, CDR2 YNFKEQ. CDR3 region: CASSQESGNTGELFF. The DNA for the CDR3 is TGTGCCAGCAGCCAAGAATCAGGGAACACCGGGGAGCTGTTTTTT.

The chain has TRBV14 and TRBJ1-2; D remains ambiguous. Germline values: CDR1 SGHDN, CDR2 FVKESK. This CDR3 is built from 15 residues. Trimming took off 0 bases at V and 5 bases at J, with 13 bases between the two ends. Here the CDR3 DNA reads TGTGCCAGCAGCCAAGAAAAGAACAAACGATATGGCTACACCTTC. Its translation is CASSQEKNKRYGYTF.

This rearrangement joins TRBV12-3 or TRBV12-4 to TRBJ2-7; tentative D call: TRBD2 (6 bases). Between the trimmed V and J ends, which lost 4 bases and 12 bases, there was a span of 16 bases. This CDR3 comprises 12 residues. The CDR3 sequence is CASSSRTTGRYF. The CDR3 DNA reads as TGTGCCAGCAGTTCCCGGACTACAGGAAGGTACTTC.

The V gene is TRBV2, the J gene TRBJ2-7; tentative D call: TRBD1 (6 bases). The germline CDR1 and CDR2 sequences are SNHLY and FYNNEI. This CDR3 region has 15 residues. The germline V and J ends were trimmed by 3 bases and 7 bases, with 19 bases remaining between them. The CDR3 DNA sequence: TGTGCCAGCAGTGAGGACAGTTCTCCTACGTTGGAGCAGTACTTC. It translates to CASSEDSSPTLEQYF. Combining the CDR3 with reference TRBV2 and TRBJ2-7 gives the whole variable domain EPEVTQTPSHQVTQMGQEVILRCVPISNHLYFYWYRQILGQKVEFLVSFYNNEISEKSEIFDDQFSVERPDGSNFTLKIRSTKLEDSAMYFCASSEDSSPTLEQYFGPGTRLTVT.

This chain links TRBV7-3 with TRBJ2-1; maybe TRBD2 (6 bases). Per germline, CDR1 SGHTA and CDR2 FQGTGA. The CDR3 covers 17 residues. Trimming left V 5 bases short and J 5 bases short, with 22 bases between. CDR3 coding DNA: TGTGCCAGCAGCCCTAGGACTATCCCCGAGAAAAACAATGAGCAGTTCTTC. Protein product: CASSPRTIPEKNNEQFF.

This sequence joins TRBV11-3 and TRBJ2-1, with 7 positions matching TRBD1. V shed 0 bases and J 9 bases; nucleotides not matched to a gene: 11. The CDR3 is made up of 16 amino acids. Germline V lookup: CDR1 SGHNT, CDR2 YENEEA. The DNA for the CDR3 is TGTGCCAGCAGCTTAGATCTGGGGACAGCCGATGGTGAGCAGTTCTTC. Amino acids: CASSLDLGTADGEQFF.

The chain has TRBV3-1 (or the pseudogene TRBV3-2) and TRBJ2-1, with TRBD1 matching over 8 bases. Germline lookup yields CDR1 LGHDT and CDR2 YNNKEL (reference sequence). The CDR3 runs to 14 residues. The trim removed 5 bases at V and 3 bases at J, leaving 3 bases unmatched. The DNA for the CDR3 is TGTGCCAGCAGCATAGGACAGGGCTACAATGAGCAGTTCTTC. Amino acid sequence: CASSIGQGYNEQFF.

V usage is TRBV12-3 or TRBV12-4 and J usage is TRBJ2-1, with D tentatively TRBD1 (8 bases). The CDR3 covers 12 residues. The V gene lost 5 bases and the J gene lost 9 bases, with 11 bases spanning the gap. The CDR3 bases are TGTGCCAGCAGTACAGGGGGGGGTGAGCAGTTCTTC. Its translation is CASSTGGGEQFF.

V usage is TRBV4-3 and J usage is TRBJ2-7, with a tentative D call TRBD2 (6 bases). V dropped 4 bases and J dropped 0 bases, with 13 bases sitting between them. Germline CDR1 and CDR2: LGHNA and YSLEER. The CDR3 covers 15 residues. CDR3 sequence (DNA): TGCGCCAGCAGCCGGGCTCATAGCGGCTCCTACGAGCAGTACTTC. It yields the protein CASSRAHSGSYEQYF.

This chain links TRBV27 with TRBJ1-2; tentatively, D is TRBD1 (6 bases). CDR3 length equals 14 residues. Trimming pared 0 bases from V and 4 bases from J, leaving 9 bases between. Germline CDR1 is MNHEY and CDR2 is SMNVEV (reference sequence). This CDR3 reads CASSLSRGSYGYTF. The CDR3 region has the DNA TGTGCCAGCAGTTTATCGAGGGGGTCCTATGGCTACACCTTC.

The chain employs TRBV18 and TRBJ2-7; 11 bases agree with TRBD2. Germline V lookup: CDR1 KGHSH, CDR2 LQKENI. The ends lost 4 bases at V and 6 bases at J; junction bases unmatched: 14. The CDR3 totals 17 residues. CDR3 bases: TGTGCCAGCTCACTGAAATTAGCGGGAGGGCCGGGCGGCGAGCAGTACTTC. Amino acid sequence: CASSLKLAGGPGGEQYF.

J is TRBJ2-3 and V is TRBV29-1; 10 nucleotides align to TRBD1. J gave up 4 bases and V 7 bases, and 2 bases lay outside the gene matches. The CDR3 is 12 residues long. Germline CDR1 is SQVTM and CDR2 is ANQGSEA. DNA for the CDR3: TGCAGCGGGGACAGGGGTGCAGATACGCAGTATTTT. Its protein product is CSGDRGADTQYF.